Described below is a single T cell receptor (beta chain) sequence and its context. Its specificity is not known. Primers included in the PCR were 60 Vbeta and 13 Jbeta primers. Sequencing was performed with immunoSEQ multiplex PCR; in TCRdb, only in-frame clones are kept and a portion is missing. The sample records roughly 200,000 clones, 65% to 80% being singletons. These data originate in a study of cytomegalovirus exposure and HLA in healthy donors. Study-wide points: The CMV antigen specificity of a few CMV-associated chains was confirmed through in vitro analysis. In a later analysis, a missense DCLRE1C variant was linked to TCR beta V- and J-gene trimming.

The sequenced sample was PBMCs. This receptor was identified in a middle-aged man in good health and CMV-seronegative.

This CDR3 is CASSIRTGGFEQYF. CDR3 nucleotide sequence: TGTGCCAGTAGTATTAGGACAGGGGGCTTCGAGCAGTACTTC. The V and J genes are TRBV19 and TRBJ2-7; 11 bases map to TRBD1. CDR3 length: 14 amino acids. The V and J ends lost 3 bases and 6 bases, in that order; junction bases with no gene match: 4. Per germline, CDR1 LNHDA and CDR2 SQIVND (reference sequence).